This T cell receptor beta chain was sequenced during a study of PD-1 blockade in mismatch repair-deficient tumors. Per the germline V gene, CDR1 is SGHAT and CDR2 is FQNNGV. V lost 7 bases to trimming and J lost 7 bases; unmatched junction nucleotides: 7. This CDR3 contains 14 residues. Method: immunoSEQ multiplex PCR; TCRdb's copy keeps in-frame clones and lacks some. The table lists about 14,000 clones, 80% to 85% of them singletons. Time point described: approximately 10-day in vitro stimulation with candidate neoantigen peptide 4. PCR or immunohistochemistry showed mismatch repair deficiency in every enrolled patient. Comments on this clone: As yet, its antigen is unknown.

This sequence was found in an adult with mismatch repair-deficient cancer. The chain uses TRBV11-2 and TRBJ2-3; 11 nucleotides match TRBD2. Sequencing was performed on cells cultured in vitro, taken from a patient treated with pembrolizumab. This chain's CDR3 is CASTIAGGPNTQYF. CDR3 sequence (DNA): TGTGCCAGCACGATAGCGGGAGGGCCTAATACGCAGTATTTT.